The following is a T cell receptor (beta chain) sequence with its context. What it binds is not known. This sample is drawn from a study of T cell responses to AZD1222 COVID-19 vaccine. Broader study findings: Baseline seropositives among AZD1222 recipients totaled only five or six.

Produced via immunoSEQ multiplex PCR; TCRdb's table is partial and in-frame only. The sample has some 120,000 clones; around nine tenths are singletons. The sequencing here drew on peripheral blood, taken on day 0 of AZD1222 vaccination. This clonotype originated in an adult in good health.

DNA of the CDR3: TGTGCCAGCAGCTTGGGCGGTACCATGAACACTGAAGCTTTCTTT. This translates into CASSLGGTMNTEAFF. The V call is TRBV5-6, the J call TRBJ1-1, with D hard to call. This CDR3 has 15 amino acids. CDR1 is SGHDT and CDR2 is YYEEEE in the germline V gene. V lost 0 bases to trimming and J lost 0 bases, with 9 bases between them.